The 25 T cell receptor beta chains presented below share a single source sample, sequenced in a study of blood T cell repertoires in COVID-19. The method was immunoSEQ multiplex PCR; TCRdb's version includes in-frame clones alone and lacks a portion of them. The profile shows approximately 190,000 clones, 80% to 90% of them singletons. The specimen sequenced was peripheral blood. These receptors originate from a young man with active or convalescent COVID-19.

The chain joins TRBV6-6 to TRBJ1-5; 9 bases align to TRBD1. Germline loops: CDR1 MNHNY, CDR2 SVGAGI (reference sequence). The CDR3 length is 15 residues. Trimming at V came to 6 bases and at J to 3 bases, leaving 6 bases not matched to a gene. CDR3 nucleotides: TGTGCCAGCAGGAGGGACAGGGCGGACAATCAGCCCCAGCATTTT. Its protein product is CASRRDRADNQPQHF.

CDR3 amino acids: CASSPTWRTGVDEQYF. CDR3 coding DNA: TGTGCCAGCAGCCCTACCTGGAGGACAGGGGTGGACGAGCAGTACTTC. The rearrangement joins TRBV7-9 to TRBJ2-7, with 9 bases fitting TRBD1. After removal of 5 bases from V and 5 bases from J, the junction contained 13 bases not matched to a gene. The germline V gene encodes CDR1 SEHNR and CDR2 FQNEAQ (reference sequence). This CDR3 spans 16 amino acids.

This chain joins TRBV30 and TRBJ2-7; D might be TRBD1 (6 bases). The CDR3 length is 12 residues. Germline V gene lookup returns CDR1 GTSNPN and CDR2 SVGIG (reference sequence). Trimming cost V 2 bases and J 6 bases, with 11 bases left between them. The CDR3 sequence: CAWSLLGGEQYF. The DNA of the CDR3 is TGTGCCTGGAGTCTCCTAGGGGGCGAGCAGTACTTC.

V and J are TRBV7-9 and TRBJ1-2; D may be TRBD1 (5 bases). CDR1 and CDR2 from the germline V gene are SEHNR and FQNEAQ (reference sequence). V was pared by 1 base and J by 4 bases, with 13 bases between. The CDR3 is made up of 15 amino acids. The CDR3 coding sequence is TGTGCCAGCAGCTTAGGGACGCGACAGAGCTATGGCTACACCTTC. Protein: CASSLGTRQSYGYTF.

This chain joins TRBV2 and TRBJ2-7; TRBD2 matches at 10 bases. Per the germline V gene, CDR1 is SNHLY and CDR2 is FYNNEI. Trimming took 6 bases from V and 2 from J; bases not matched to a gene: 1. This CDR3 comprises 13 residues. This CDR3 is CASRGLAPYEQYV. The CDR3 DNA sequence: TGTGCCAGCAGGGGACTAGCGCCCTACGAGCAGTACGTC.

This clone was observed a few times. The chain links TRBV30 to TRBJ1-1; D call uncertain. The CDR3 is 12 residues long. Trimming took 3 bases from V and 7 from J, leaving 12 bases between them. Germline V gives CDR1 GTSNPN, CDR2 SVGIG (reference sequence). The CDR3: CAWSSFGNEAFF. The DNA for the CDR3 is TGTGCCTGGAGCTCATTCGGGAATGAAGCTTTCTTT.

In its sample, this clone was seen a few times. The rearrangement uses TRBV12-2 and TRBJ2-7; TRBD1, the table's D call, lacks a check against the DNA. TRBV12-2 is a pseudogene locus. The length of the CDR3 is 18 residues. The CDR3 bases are TGTGCAAGTCGCTCTTACCCCACCCCGGGACAGGGGCCCTACGAGCAGTACGTC. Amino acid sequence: CASRSYPTPGQGPYEQYV.

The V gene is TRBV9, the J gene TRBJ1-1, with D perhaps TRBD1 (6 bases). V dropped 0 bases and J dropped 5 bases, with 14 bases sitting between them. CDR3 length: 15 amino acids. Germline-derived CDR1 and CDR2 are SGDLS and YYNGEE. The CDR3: CASSVGMDRGTEAFF. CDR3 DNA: TGTGCCAGCAGCGTAGGGATGGACAGAGGAACTGAAGCTTTCTTT.

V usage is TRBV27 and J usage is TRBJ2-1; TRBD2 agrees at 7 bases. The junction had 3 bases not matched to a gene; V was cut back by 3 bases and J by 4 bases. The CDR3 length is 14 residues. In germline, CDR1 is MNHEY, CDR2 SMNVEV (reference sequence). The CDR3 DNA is TGTGCCAGCAGTTTGGGCGGGGGATACAATGAGCAGTTCTTC. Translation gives CASSLGGGYNEQFF.

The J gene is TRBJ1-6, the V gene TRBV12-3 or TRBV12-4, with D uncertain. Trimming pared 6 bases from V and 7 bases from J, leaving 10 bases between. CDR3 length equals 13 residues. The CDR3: CASSRIQNSPLHF. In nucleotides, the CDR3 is TGTGCCAGCAGCCGAATACAGAATTCACCCCTCCACTTT.

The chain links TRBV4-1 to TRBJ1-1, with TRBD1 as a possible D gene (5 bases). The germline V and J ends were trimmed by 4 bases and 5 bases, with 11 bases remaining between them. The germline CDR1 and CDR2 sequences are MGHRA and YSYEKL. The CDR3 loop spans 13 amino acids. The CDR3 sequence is CASSPTGGTEAFF. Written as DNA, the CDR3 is TGCGCCAGCAGCCCCACCGGGGGGACTGAAGCTTTCTTT.

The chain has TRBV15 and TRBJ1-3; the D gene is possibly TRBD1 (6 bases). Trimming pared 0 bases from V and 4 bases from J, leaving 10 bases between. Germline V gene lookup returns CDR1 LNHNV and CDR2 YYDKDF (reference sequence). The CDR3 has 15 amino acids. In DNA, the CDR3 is TGTGCCACCAGCAGAGACCAGGACAGAGGAAACACCATATATTTT. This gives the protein CATSRDQDRGNTIYF. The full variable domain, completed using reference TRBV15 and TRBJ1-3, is DAMVIQNPRYQVTQFGKPVTLSCSQTLNHNVMYWYQQKSSQAPKLLFHYYDKDFNNEADTPDNFQSRRPNTSFCFLDIRSPGLGDTAMYLCATSRDQDRGNTIYFGEGSWLTVV.

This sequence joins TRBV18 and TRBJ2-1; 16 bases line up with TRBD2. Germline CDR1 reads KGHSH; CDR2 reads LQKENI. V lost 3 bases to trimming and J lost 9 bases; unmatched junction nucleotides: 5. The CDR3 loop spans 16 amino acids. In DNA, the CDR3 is TGTGCCAGCTCACCCTCGGGACTAGCGGGGGGGGGTGAGCAGTTCTTC. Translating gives CASSPSGLAGGGEQFF.

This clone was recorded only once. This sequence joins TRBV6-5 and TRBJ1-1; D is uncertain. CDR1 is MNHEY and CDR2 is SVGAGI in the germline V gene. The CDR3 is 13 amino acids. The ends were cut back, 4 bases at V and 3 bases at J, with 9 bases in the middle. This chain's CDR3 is CASSSSEDTEAFF. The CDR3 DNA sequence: TGTGCCAGCAGTTCCTCTGAGGACACTGAAGCTTTCTTT.

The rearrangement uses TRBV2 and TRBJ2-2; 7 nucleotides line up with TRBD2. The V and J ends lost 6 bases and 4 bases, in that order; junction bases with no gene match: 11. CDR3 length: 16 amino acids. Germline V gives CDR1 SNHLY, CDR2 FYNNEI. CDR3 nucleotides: TGTGCCAGCAGGGAGATCGGGGGGTCGCCCACCGGGGAGCTGTTTTTT. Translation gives CASREIGGSPTGELFF.

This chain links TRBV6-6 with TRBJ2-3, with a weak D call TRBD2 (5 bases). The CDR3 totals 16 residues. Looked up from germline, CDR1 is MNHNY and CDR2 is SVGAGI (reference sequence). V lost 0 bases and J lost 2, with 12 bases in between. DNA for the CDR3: TGTGCCAGCAGTTACTCCCCGCCGAGGGCCACAGATACGCAGTATTTT. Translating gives CASSYSPPRATDTQYF.

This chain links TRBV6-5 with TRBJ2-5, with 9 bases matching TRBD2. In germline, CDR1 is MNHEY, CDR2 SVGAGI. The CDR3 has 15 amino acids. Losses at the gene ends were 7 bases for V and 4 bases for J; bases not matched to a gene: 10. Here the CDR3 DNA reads TGTGCCAGCACCTTTAGCGGGAGAGTTGGAGAGACCCAGTACTTC. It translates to CASTFSGRVGETQYF.

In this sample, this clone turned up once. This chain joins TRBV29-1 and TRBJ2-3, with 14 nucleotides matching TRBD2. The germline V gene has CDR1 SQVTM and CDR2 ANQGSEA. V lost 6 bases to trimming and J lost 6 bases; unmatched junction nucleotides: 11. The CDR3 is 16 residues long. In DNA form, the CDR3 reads TGCAGCGTGGCGGGACTAGCGGGAGCGAGGGGGGATACGCAGTATTTT. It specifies CSVAGLAGARGDTQYF.

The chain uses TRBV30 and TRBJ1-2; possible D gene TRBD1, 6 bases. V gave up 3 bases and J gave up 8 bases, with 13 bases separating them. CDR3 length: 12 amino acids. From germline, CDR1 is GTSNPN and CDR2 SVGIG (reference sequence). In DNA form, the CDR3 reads TGTGCCTGGAGCAGGGGTTCAGGCGGCTACACCTTC. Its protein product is CAWSRGSGGYTF.

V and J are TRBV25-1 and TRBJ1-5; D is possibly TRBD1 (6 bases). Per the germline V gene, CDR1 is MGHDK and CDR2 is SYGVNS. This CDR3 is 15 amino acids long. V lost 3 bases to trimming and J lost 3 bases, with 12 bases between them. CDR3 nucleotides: TGTGCCAGCAGTGACCTTTCAGGGGACAATCAGCCCCAGCATTTT. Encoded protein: CASSDLSGDNQPQHF.

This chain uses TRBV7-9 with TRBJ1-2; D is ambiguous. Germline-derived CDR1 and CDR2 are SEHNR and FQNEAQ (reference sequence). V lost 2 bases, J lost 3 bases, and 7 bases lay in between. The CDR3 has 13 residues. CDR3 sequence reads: CASSLSTDYGYTF. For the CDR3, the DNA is TGTGCCAGCAGCTTATCTACAGACTATGGCTACACCTTC.

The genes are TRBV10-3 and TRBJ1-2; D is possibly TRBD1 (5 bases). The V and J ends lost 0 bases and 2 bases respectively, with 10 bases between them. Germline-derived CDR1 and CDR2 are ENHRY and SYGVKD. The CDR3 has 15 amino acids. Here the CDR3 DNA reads TGTGCCATCAGTGAGTCCGGCCGACAGAACTATGGCTACACCTTC. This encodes CAISESGRQNYGYTF.

The CDR3 DNA is TGTGCCATCAGCCTAGGACAGGCGGCTGGAAACACCATATATTTT. Encoded protein: CAISLGQAAGNTIYF. V and J are TRBV10-3 and TRBJ1-3, with 7 positions matching TRBD1. The germline V gene encodes CDR1 ENHRY and CDR2 SYGVKD. J gave up 2 bases and V 6 bases, and 7 bases lay outside the gene matches. The CDR3 consists of 15 residues.

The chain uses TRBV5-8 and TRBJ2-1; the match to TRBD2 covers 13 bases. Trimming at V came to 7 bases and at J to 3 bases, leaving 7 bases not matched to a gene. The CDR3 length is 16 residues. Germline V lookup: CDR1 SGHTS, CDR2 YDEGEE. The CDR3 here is CASPGTSGDSYNEQFF. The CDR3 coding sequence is TGTGCCAGCCCTGGGACTAGCGGGGATAGCTACAATGAGCAGTTCTTC.

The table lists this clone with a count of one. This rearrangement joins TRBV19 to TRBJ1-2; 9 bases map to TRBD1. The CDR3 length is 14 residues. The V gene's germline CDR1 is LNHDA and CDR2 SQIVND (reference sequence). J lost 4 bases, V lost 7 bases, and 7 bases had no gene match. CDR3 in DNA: TGTGCCAGTACACGGACAGGGGACGGCTATGGCTACACCTTC. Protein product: CASTRTGDGYGYTF.